Below, one TCR beta chain is given with its context. The sample is drawn from a study of blood T cells in healthy people across ages. PCR was performed a second time for about 7 to 12 cycles using a sample-barcoded 5' primer and a J-beta primer mix. Each cDNA molecule, via a template-switch adaptor with 12 random nucleotides, was tagged. TCRdb redid the calling of the 5' RACE reads with MiXCR, one entry per CDR3 protein. The table includes more than 650,000 distinct CDR3 sequences, 20% to 25% detected once. Germline CDR1 reads MGHRA; CDR2 reads YSYEKL. The CDR3 runs 19 residues. V gave up 0 bases and J gave up 7 bases, with 24 bases separating them.

Sequencing was done on a sample of blood. V is TRBV4-1 and J is TRBJ2-2; D ambiguous. The receptor was isolated from a man in his 70s in good health. The CDR3 sequence is CASSQESPLVTLAVGELFF. The DNA for the CDR3 is TGCGCCAGCAGCCAAGAGAGCCCCCTAGTAACTCTGGCGGTCGGGGAGCTGTTTTTT.